The clone carrying this TCR beta chain was counted many times. The sample is drawn from a study of T-cell reconstitution after alpha-beta-depleted transplantation in children. J was trimmed by 5 bases and V by 8 bases; bases with no gene match: 8. The CDR3 contains 13 residues. Unique molecular identifiers were incorporated into the prepared TCRbeta library. TCRdb reprocessed the PCR reads with MiXCR, giving one entry per CDR3 protein. In the table there are about 240,000 distinct CDR3 sequences, more than 10% of which are singletons. The V and J genes are TRBV12-3 or TRBV12-4 and TRBJ2-5; 7 bases agree with TRBD1. This receptor was taken from a human donor who donated a stem cell graft to a child with acute lymphoblastic leukemia. Specimen: PBMCs from the stem cell graft donor, collected from the stem cell graft. CDR3 DNA: TGTGCCAGCTCCGGGACAGCCCCGGAGACCCAGTACTTC. It translates to CASSGTAPETQYF.